These 20 T cell receptor beta chains originate from one sample sequenced in a study of T cell repertoires in cytomegalovirus infection. One entry per CDR3 protein, called by TCRdb with MiXCR from the reads. The sample includes hundreds of thousands of distinct CDR3 sequences, less than 25% of them seen just once. Material for sequencing was CD8+ T cells from PBMCs. The receptor set was obtained from a human donor in good health (CMV status not recorded). Some clones in this sample may be carry-over from other donors' samples.

This clonotype was seen many times. The chain has TRBV7-2 and TRBJ2-7; the D gene is possibly TRBD1 (7 bases). CDR1 and CDR2 from the germline V gene are SGHTA and FQGNSA. With 6 bases removed from V and 2 bases from J, the gap between germline ends came to 14 bases. This CDR3 has 14 residues. DNA for the CDR3: TGTGCCAGCAGTTACCAGGGGGGAACCTACGAGCAGTACTTC. Translating it yields CASSYQGGTYEQYF.

Comment on this clonotype: A much larger clone is a single base away; this may be a read error. V and J are TRBV6-1 and TRBJ1-1; 7 bases map to TRBD1. This CDR3 spans 14 amino acids. Germline CDR1 and CDR2: MNHNS and SASEGT. This CDR3 is CVSSALAGGTEAFF. CDR3 nucleotide sequence: TGTGTCAGCAGTGCCCTGGCAGGGGGAACTGAAGCTTTCTTT.

This clonotype occurred a few times. The gene calls are TRBV7-9 and TRBJ1-5; D remains ambiguous. The CDR3 spans 14 residues. V was clipped by 5 bases and J by 3 bases, with 11 bases between them. CDR1 is SEHNR and CDR2 is FQNEAQ in the germline V gene (reference sequence). The CDR3 reads CASSPVRTNQPQHF. In DNA form, the CDR3 reads TGTGCCAGCAGCCCAGTGAGGACCAATCAGCCCCAGCATTTT. The whole variable domain, filled in from reference TRBV7-9 and TRBJ1-5, reads DTGVSQNPRHKITKRGQNVTFRCDPISEHNRLYWYRQTLGQGPEFLTYFQNEAQLEKSRLLSDRFSAERPKGSFSTLEIQRTEQGDSAMYLCASSPVRTNQPQHFGDGTRLSIL.

As for this clonotype: A much larger clone lies one base from this, so it may be a read error. CDR3 nucleotides: TGTGCCGGCAGTTACTCGATGGAGGGAGGCTACACCTTC. It translates to CAGSYSMEGGYTF. The chain recombines TRBV6-5 with TRBJ1-2; D unresolved. Germline-derived CDR1 and CDR2 are MNHEY and SVGAGI. The CDR3 is 13 residues long.

This clonotype was found a few times. The V call is TRBV28, the J call TRBJ2-3; no reliable D call. The CDR3 consists of 13 residues. Trimming took 5 bases from V and 4 from J, leaving 10 bases between them. Germline CDR1 and CDR2: MDHEN and SYDVKM. Written as DNA, the CDR3 is TGTGCCAGCAGTCAAATCCTAGCAGATACGCAGTATTTT. Protein product: CASSQILADTQYF.

In its sample, this clonotype was seen many times. This sequence joins TRBV7-8 and TRBJ2-1; TRBD1 matches 7 bases. Trimming at V came to 5 bases and at J to 0 bases, leaving 7 bases not matched to a gene. The CDR3 runs to 16 residues. Germline V lookup: CDR1 SGHVS, CDR2 FQNEAQ. Here the CDR3 reads CASSLTGQSSYNEQFF. CDR3 nucleotide sequence: TGTGCCAGCAGCCTAACGGGACAGAGCTCCTACAATGAGCAGTTCTTC.

The genes are TRBV6-5 and TRBJ1-1, with D possibly TRBD1 on 5 matching bases. This CDR3 contains 11 residues. V gave up 7 bases and J gave up 8 bases, with 11 bases separating them. Germline V gene sequence: CDR1 MNHEY, CDR2 SVGAGI. The DNA of the CDR3 is TGTGCCAGCACTGGGGGTTTCGAAGCTTTCTTT. Protein sequence: CASTGGFEAFF.

This clonotype was counted at least ten times. V gene TRBV7-3 combines with J gene TRBJ2-1, with no clear D. V lost 2 bases and J 0 bases, leaving 8 bases between the germline ends. CDR3 length: 15 residues. Germline CDR1 reads SGHTA; CDR2 reads FQGTGA. CDR3 loop: CASSLYPSSYNEQFF. CDR3 bases: TGTGCCAGCAGCTTATACCCTAGCTCCTACAATGAGCAGTTCTTC.

This clonotype appeared a few times. The genes are TRBV28 and TRBJ1-1; D unclear. Germline CDR1 and CDR2: MDHEN and SYDVKM. The CDR3 sequence is 12 residues long. V was pared by 3 bases and J by 10 bases, with 12 bases between. The DNA of the CDR3 is TGTGCCAGCAGTTTGGACGGCGGAGGAGCTTTCTTT. It yields the protein CASSLDGGGAFF.

About this clonotype: This may be a read error: a much more frequent sequence differs by one nucleotide. CDR3 bases: TGTGCCAGCAGCCTATCCTCGGGACAGAGGATAATCAATGAGCAGTTCTTC. Translating it yields CASSLSSGQRIINEQFF. The chain combines TRBV7-2 with TRBJ2-1; 7 bases fit TRBD1. The CDR3 is 17 amino acids. Germline V CDR1 and CDR2: SGHTA, FQGNSA. V lost 5 bases to trimming and J lost 6 bases; unmatched junction nucleotides: 16. Drawing the rest from reference TRBV7-2 and TRBJ2-1, the complete variable domain is GAGVSQSPSNKVTEKGKDVELRCDPISGHTALYWYRQSLGQGLEFLIYFQGNSAPDKSGLPSDRFSAERTGGSVSTLTIQRTQQEDSAVYLCASSLSSGQRIINEQFFGPGTRLTVL.

Ten or more counts support this clonotype. V gene TRBV12-3 or TRBV12-4 combines with J gene TRBJ1-1; TRBD1 matches at 10 bases. The CDR3 extends over 16 amino acids. The V gene end was trimmed by 6 bases and the J gene end by 4 bases; junction bases not matched to a gene: 11. CDR3 DNA: TGTGCCAGCAGCATTCCCCCGGGACAGGGGATCACTGAAGCTTTCTTT. This encodes CASSIPPGQGITEAFF.

This clonotype has at least ten counts. The chain combines TRBV6-1 with TRBJ2-1; maybe TRBD2 (6 bases). Deletions cut 0 bases from V and 5 bases from J, with 14 bases between. This CDR3 is 16 amino acids long. Germline-derived CDR1 and CDR2 are MNHNS and SASEGT. CDR3 nucleotides: TGTGCCAGCAGTGAAGCCGGAGGGGAATGGGACAATGAGCAGTTCTTC. This codes for CASSEAGGEWDNEQFF.

Ten or more counts support this clonotype. The V and J genes are TRBV7-6 and TRBJ1-2, with a possible D match to TRBD1 (5 bases). V was shortened by 5 bases and J by 4 bases, with 14 bases between the two germline ends. The CDR3 consists of 14 residues. Germline CDR1 is SGHVS and CDR2 is FNYEAQ. DNA of the CDR3: TGTGCCAGCAGCCCCGAGGCAGGGCCCTATGGCTACACCTTC. It specifies CASSPEAGPYGYTF.

This clonotype was detected only a few times. The chain couples TRBV5-6 to TRBJ1-5; weak D call: TRBD1 (6 bases). This CDR3 has 17 amino acids. The V gene's germline CDR1 is SGHDT and CDR2 YYEEEE. The germline V and J ends were trimmed by 1 base and 2 bases, with 16 bases remaining between them. CDR3 sequence reads: CASSLRSRGRGNQPQHF. As DNA, the CDR3 is TGTGCCAGCAGCTTGAGAAGCAGGGGAAGGGGCAATCAGCCCCAGCATTTT. Filled out from reference TRBV5-6 and TRBJ1-5, the complete variable domain reads DAGVTQSPTHLIKTRGQQVTLRCSPKSGHDTVSWYQQALGQGPQFIFQYYEEEERQRGNFPDRFSGHQFPNYSSELNVNALLLGDSALYLCASSLRSRGRGNQPQHFGDGTRLSIL.

This clonotype was detected only a few times. J is TRBJ2-7 and V is TRBV29-1; no definite D call. From germline, CDR1 is SQVTM and CDR2 ANQGSEA. The germline V and J ends were trimmed by 5 bases and 2 bases, with 7 bases remaining between them. This CDR3 is 11 amino acids long. The CDR3 loop reads CSVSDPYEQYF. CDR3 nucleotide sequence: TGCAGCGTTTCTGACCCCTACGAGCAGTACTTC.

Details on this clonotype: The junction departs from the called germline gene at one end, perhaps through a read error. This chain links TRBV6-4 with TRBJ1-1, with D maybe TRBD1 (6 bases). CDR3 length equals 18 residues. Germline values: CDR1 MRHNA, CDR2 SNTAGT. The CDR3 is CANSGENRVGGLNTEAFF. The CDR3 nucleotides read TGTGCCAACAGTGGCGAGAACAGGGTAGGCGGATTGAACACTGAAGCTTTCTTT.

V is TRBV4-3 and J is TRBJ2-3; TRBD1 aligns across 10 bases. J gave up 1 base and V 0 bases, and 10 bases lay outside the gene matches. Germline CDR1 LGHNA, CDR2 YSLEER. The length of the CDR3 is 19 residues. CDR3 protein: CASSQDWTGGFSGTDTQYF. The CDR3 DNA is TGCGCCAGCAGCCAAGATTGGACAGGGGGGTTTTCGGGCACAGATACGCAGTATTTT.

J is TRBJ1-2 and V is TRBV14; no firm D call. The CDR3 covers 12 residues. Deletions cut 5 bases from V and 7 bases from J, with 11 bases between. Germline V gene sequence: CDR1 SGHDN, CDR2 FVKESK. CDR3 DNA sequence: TGTGCCAGCAGCGACAACAGTTTTGGCTACACCTTC. This gives the protein CASSDNSFGYTF. Full variable domain (outside the CDR3, taken from reference TRBV14 and TRBJ1-2): EAGVTQFPSHSVIEKGQTVTLRCDPISGHDNLYWYRRVMGKEIKFLLHFVKESKQDESGMPNNRFLAERTGGTYSTLKVQPAELEDSGVYFCASSDNSFGYTFGSGTRLTVV.

The rearrangement uses TRBV6-2 or TRBV6-3 and TRBJ1-6; TRBD1 matches 9 bases. Germline assignment: CDR1 MNHEY and CDR2 SVGEGT. The V gene end was trimmed by 5 bases and the J gene end by 0 bases; junction bases not matched to a gene: 8. This CDR3 comprises 18 residues. CDR3 amino acids: CASSNHGQGSSYNSPLHF. DNA of the CDR3: TGTGCCAGCAGTAACCACGGACAGGGGAGCTCCTATAATTCACCCCTCCACTTT.

CDR3 sequence: CASNTEAFF. The CDR3 nucleotides are TGTGCCAGCAACACTGAAGCTTTCTTT. This chain joins TRBV2 and TRBJ1-1; D is unresolved. The CDR3 runs to 9 residues. The germline V and J ends were trimmed by 7 bases and 3 bases, with 0 bases remaining between them. Germline CDR1 reads SNHLY; CDR2 reads FYNNEI.